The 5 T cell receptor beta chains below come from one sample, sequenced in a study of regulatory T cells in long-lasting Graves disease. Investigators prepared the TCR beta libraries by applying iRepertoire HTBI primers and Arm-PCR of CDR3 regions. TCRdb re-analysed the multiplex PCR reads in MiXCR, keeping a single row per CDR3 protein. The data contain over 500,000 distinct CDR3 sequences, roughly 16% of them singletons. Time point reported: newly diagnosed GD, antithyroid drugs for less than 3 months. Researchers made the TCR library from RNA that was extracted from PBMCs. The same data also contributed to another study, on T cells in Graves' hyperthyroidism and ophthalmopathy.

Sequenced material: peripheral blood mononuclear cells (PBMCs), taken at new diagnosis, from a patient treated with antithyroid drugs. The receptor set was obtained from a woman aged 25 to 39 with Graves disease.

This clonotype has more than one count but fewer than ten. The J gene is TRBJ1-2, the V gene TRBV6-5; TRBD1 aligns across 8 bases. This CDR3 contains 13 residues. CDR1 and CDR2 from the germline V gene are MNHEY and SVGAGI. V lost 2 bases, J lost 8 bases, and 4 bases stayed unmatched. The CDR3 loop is CASSYEQGGGYTF. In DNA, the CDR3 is TGTGCCAGCAGTTACGAACAGGGGGGCGGCTACACCTTC.

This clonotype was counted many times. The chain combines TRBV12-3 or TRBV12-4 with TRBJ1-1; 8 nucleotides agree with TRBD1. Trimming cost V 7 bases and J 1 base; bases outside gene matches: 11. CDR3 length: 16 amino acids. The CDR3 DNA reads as TGTGCCAGCAACCAATTCAGGGGGCTGGGGAACACTGAAGCTTTCTTT. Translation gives CASNQFRGLGNTEAFF.

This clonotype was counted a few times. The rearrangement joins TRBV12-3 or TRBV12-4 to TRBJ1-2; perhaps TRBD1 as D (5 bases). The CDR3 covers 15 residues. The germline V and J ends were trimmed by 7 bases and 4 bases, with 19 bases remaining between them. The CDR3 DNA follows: TGTGCCAGCACTACGGGGGGTTCGGGAAGCTATGGCTACACCTTC. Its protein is CASTTGGSGSYGYTF.

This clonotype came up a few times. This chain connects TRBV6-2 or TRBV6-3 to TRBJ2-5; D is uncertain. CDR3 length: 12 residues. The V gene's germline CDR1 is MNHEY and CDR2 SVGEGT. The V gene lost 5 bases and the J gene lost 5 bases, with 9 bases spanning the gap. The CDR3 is CASSPWTETQYF. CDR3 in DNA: TGTGCCAGCAGTCCATGGACGGAGACCCAGTACTTC.

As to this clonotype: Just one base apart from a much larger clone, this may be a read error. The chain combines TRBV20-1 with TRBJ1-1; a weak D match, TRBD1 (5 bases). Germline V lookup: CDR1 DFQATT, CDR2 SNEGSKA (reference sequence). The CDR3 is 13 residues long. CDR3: CSAPGRGNIEAFF. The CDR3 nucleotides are TGCAGTGCTCCGGGACGCGGGAACATTGAAGCTTTCTTT.